This paragraph reports one T cell receptor (beta chain). Data came from immunoSEQ multiplex PCR; TCRdb stores just in-frame clones and leaves some out. The table lists some 65,000 clones, around 88% of them singletons. CDR3 length equals 16 residues. Germline values: CDR1 KGHSH, CDR2 LQKENI. The V and J ends lost 1 base and 0 bases, in that order; junction bases with no gene match: 1. This sample is part of a study of blood T cell repertoires in COVID-19. Study information: Material from acute and convalescent COVID-19 was sourced from the United States, Italy and Spain. PBMCs, B-cell-depleted T cells, or T cells provided the cDNA or gDNA that made up the material.

The receptor was isolated from a man aged 40-49 years with COVID-19, enrolled during active disease. The V call is TRBV18, the J call TRBJ2-2; 8 bases line up with TRBD1. Material: peripheral blood. The CDR3 DNA sequence: TGTGCCAGCTCACCACAACAGGGGGCGAACACCGGGGAGCTGTTTTTT. It specifies CASSPQQGANTGELFF.